Below, 22 T cell receptor beta chains from the same sample are listed, as sequenced in a study of T cell responses to AZD1222 COVID-19 vaccine. Produced via immunoSEQ multiplex PCR; TCRdb's table is partial and in-frame only. Of 25,000 to 30,000 clones listed, around nine tenths were seen once; the top ten hold roughly 1.3%. Sequenced here: peripheral blood, sampled on day 0 of AZD1222 vaccination. The receptors derive from an adult in good health.

This sequence joins TRBV7-9 and TRBJ2-7; D unresolved. Trimming shortened V by 4 bases and J by 9 bases, and 10 bases separated the two germline ends. The germline V gene has CDR1 SEHNR and CDR2 FQNEAQ (reference sequence). The CDR3 totals 11 residues. The CDR3 protein is CASSSVERQYF. CDR3 DNA sequence: TGTGCCAGCAGCTCCGTTGAGAGGCAGTACTTC.

V gene TRBV5-1 combines with J gene TRBJ1-2; D is unclear. Trimming removed 0 bases at V and 4 bases at J, with 10 bases between. Per the germline V gene, CDR1 is SGHRS and CDR2 is YFSETQ. The CDR3 is made up of 14 amino acids. CDR3 sequence (DNA): TGCGCCAGCAGCTTGGCAACGACGGCCTATGGCTACACCTTC. It specifies CASSLATTAYGYTF.

This chain links TRBV5-6 with TRBJ1-2, with 8 bases lining up with TRBD1. The V gene's germline CDR1 is SGHDT and CDR2 YYEEEE. Unmatched junction bases numbered 9, after V lost 5 bases and J lost 12 bases. The CDR3 is 12 amino acids. The CDR3 nucleotides read TGTGCCAGCAGAACCGACAGGGGCTTTAACACCTTC. Its protein product is CASRTDRGFNTF. The full variable domain, rest sourced from reference TRBV5-6 and TRBJ1-2, is DAGVTQSPTHLIKTRGQQVTLRCSPKSGHDTVSWYQQALGQGPQFIFQYYEEEERQRGNFPDRFSGHQFPNYSSELNVNALLLGDSALYLCASRTDRGFNTFGSGTRLTVV.

This sequence joins TRBV2 and TRBJ1-1; D possibly corresponds to TRBD1 (5 bases). The germline CDR1 and CDR2 sequences are SNHLY and FYNNEI. V lost 4 bases and J 1 base, leaving 13 bases between the germline ends. This CDR3 has 15 residues. DNA for the CDR3: TGTGCCAGCAGTGGGGGACCAGGGCGGAACACTGAAGCTTTCTTT. Protein: CASSGGPGRNTEAFF.

This chain connects TRBV6-1 to TRBJ1-3; D is undetermined. CDR3 length equals 16 residues. In germline, CDR1 is MNHNS, CDR2 SASEGT. V was clipped by 3 bases and J by 0 bases, with 12 bases between them. The CDR3 loop is CASSDPGLDSGNTIYF. CDR3 sequence (DNA): TGTGCCAGCAGTGACCCCGGACTGGACTCTGGAAACACCATATATTTT.

The rearrangement uses TRBV30 and TRBJ1-6, with D hard to call. V was clipped by 5 bases and J by 9 bases, with 11 bases between them. CDR3 size: 12 residues. The germline CDR1 and CDR2 sequences are GTSNPN and SVGIG (reference sequence). As DNA, the CDR3 is TGTGCCTGGGGACTCTCGGGTTCACCCCTCCACTTT. Translated: CAWGLSGSPLHF. Together with reference TRBV30 and TRBJ1-6, the CDR3 gives the full variable domain: SQTIHQWPATLVQPVGSPLSLECTVEGTSNPNLYWYRQAAGRGLQLLFYSVGIGQISSEVPQNLSASRPQDRQFILSSKKLLLSDSGFYLCAWGLSGSPLHFGNGTRLTVT.

V is TRBV6-5 and J is TRBJ1-2; D not certain. The V end was cut by 0 bases, the J end by 6 bases, with 17 bases between. Per germline, CDR1 MNHEY and CDR2 SVGAGI. The CDR3 covers 16 residues. The CDR3 here is CASSYSVVGGGHGYTF. The CDR3 nucleotides read TGTGCCAGCAGTTACTCGGTTGTAGGAGGTGGCCATGGCTACACCTTC.

The rearrangement links TRBV2 to TRBJ2-7; 8 bases line up with TRBD2. Trimming took 6 bases from V and 0 from J; bases not matched to a gene: 4. The CDR3 is 14 residues long. Germline V CDR1 and CDR2: SNHLY, FYNNEI. Here the CDR3 reads CASSSLADSYEQYF. CDR3 coding DNA: TGTGCCAGCAGCTCACTAGCGGACTCCTACGAGCAGTACTTC.

The chain carries TRBV4-1 and TRBJ2-5, with 8 bases that match TRBD2. This CDR3 comprises 18 residues. Looked up from germline, CDR1 is MGHRA and CDR2 is YSYEKL. J was trimmed by 6 bases and V by 4 bases; bases with no gene match: 19. As DNA, the CDR3 is TGCGCCAGCAGCCTCGCTAGCGGGCCAGGGTCTTCTCTCCAGACCCAGTACTTC. Its protein is CASSLASGPGSSLQTQYF.

The chain couples TRBV3-1 (or the pseudogene TRBV3-2) to TRBJ2-5; D unresolved. Trimming stripped 0 bases from V and 4 bases from J, with 12 bases between. The germline V gene encodes CDR1 LGHDT and CDR2 YNNKEL (reference sequence). The CDR3 runs 15 residues. CDR3 nucleotides: TGTGCCAGCAGCCAAGACTTCGCATCAAGAGAGACCCAGTACTTC. Amino acid sequence: CASSQDFASRETQYF.

DNA for the CDR3: TGTGCCATCAGTGAGTCGATTCAGGCGGATACGCAGTATTTT. Encoded protein: CAISESIQADTQYF. The rearrangement joins TRBV10-3 to TRBJ2-3, with D unresolved. This CDR3 is 14 amino acids long. Germline-derived CDR1 and CDR2 are ENHRY and SYGVKD. Trimming removed 0 bases from V and 6 bases from J, with 10 bases in between.

The chain carries TRBV11-2 and TRBJ1-2; D possibly corresponds to TRBD1 (5 bases). The CDR3 loop spans 14 amino acids. Germline values: CDR1 SGHAT, CDR2 FQNNGV. Between the trimmed V and J ends, which lost 5 bases and 5 bases, there was a span of 15 bases. CDR3 sequence: CASSPRRGGYGYTF. The CDR3 DNA follows: TGTGCCAGCAGCCCAAGGAGGGGCGGGTATGGCTACACCTTC.

The chain has TRBV5-5 and TRBJ1-5, with a possible D match to TRBD1 (5 bases). There are 16 residues in the CDR3. The V end was cut by 0 bases, the J end by 2 bases, with 12 bases between. Germline V lookup: CDR1 SGHKS, CDR2 YYEKEE (reference sequence). The CDR3 DNA follows: TGTGCCAGCAGCTTGGAGCAGGGAAGGGGCAATCAGCCCCAGCATTTT. Translation gives CASSLEQGRGNQPQHF.

The chain combines TRBV5-1 with TRBJ2-7; 7 positions match TRBD2. Germline trimming cut 6 bases from V and 4 bases from J; bases unmatched to any gene: 13. This CDR3 contains 15 residues. Germline CDR1 is SGHRS and CDR2 is YFSETQ. The CDR3 region is CASKKFGEGRYEQYF. The CDR3 nucleotides are TGCGCCAGCAAAAAGTTCGGGGAGGGCCGGTACGAGCAGTACTTC.

This clone occurred once. The CDR3 sequence: CAISTDTFPGPQHF. CDR3 DNA: TGTGCCATCAGCACGGACACCTTCCCAGGGCCCCAGCATTTT. This chain connects TRBV10-3 to TRBJ1-5; D may be TRBD1 (5 bases). The V and J ends lost 6 bases and 9 bases respectively, with 18 bases between them. The CDR3 runs to 14 residues. CDR1 is ENHRY and CDR2 is SYGVKD in the germline V gene.

This clone was seen more than once but under ten times. The V and J genes are TRBV28 and TRBJ2-3, with TRBD1 identical over 7 bases. The CDR3 covers 16 residues. V shed 4 bases and J 2 bases; nucleotides not matched to a gene: 9. Germline lookup yields CDR1 MDHEN and CDR2 SYDVKM. Here the CDR3 reads CASSSRDRRVTDTQYF. The CDR3 coding sequence is TGTGCCAGCAGTTCCCGGGACAGAAGAGTCACAGATACGCAGTATTTT.

The genes are TRBV20-1 and TRBJ2-1; possible D gene TRBD1, 5 bases. The CDR3 contains 15 residues. CDR1 DFQATT and CDR2 SNEGSKA come from the germline V gene (reference sequence). Deletions cut 3 bases from V and 7 bases from J, with 19 bases between. The CDR3 DNA sequence: TGCAGTGCTAGTGATTATGGGGCGCGACTGAATGAGCAGTTCTTC. Residues: CSASDYGARLNEQFF.

J is TRBJ2-2 and V is TRBV4-1; 14 nucleotides match TRBD2. Trimming took 0 bases from V and 4 from J; bases not matched to a gene: 4. Germline-derived CDR1 and CDR2 are MGHRA and YSYEKL. The CDR3 consists of 18 residues. The chain's CDR3 is CASSQEGLAGAPTGELFF. The CDR3 DNA follows: TGCGCCAGCAGCCAAGAGGGACTAGCGGGAGCCCCCACCGGGGAGCTGTTTTTT.

This chain uses TRBV4-1 with TRBJ2-4, with D perhaps TRBD1 or TRBD2 (5 bases each). The CDR3 spans 19 residues. The germline CDR1 and CDR2 sequences are MGHRA and YSYEKL. V was trimmed by 4 bases and J by 3 bases, leaving 25 bases between them. The CDR3 loop reads CASSPTAGAPLRDKNIQYF. CDR3 nucleotide sequence: TGCGCCAGCAGCCCAACGGCCGGGGCCCCTCTGCGAGACAAAAACATTCAGTACTTC.

The genes are TRBV9 and TRBJ2-5; D assignment may be TRBD1 or TRBD2 (6 bases each). This CDR3 comprises 15 residues. Trimming took off 6 bases at V and 3 bases at J, with 18 bases between the two ends. The germline gives CDR1 SGDLS, CDR2 YYNGEE. The CDR3 reads CASTRDPGGEETQYF. CDR3 DNA: TGTGCCAGCACCAGGGACCCCGGGGGCGAAGAGACCCAGTACTTC.

The chain couples TRBV18 to TRBJ2-7; D is ambiguous. Per the germline V gene, CDR1 is KGHSH and CDR2 is LQKENI. This CDR3 is 13 amino acids long. V lost 4 bases, J lost 3 bases, and 10 bases lay in between. The CDR3 DNA follows: TGTGCCAGCTCACTTACTTTGGACTACGAGCAGTACTTC. It encodes CASSLTLDYEQYF.

This clone is a singleton in its sample. The chain couples TRBV25-1 to TRBJ1-1, with 7 bases that match TRBD1. Germline assignment: CDR1 MGHDK and CDR2 SYGVNS. V lost 4 bases, J lost 4 bases, and 6 bases stayed unmatched. The CDR3 loop spans 14 amino acids. CDR3 sequence: CASSGHRGITEAFF. In DNA form, the CDR3 reads TGTGCCAGCAGTGGTCACAGGGGAATCACTGAAGCTTTCTTT.